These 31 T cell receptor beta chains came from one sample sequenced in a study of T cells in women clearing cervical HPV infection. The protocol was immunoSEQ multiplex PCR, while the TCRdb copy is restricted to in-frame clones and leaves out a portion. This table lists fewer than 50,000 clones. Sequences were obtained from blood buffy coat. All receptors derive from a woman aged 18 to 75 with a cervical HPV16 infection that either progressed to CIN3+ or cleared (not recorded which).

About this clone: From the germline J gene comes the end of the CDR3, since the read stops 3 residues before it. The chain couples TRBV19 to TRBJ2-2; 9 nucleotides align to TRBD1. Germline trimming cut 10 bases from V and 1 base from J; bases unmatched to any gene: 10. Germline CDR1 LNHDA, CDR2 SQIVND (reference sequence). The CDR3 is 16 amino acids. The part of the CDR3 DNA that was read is TGTGCCATCACCTCAGGACAGGGGAGGAACACCGGGGAG. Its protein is CAITSGQGRNTGE. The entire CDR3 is CAITSGQGRNTGELFF. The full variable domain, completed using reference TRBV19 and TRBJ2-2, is DGGITQSPKYLFRKEGQNVTLSCEQNLNHDAMYWYRQDPGQGLRLIYYSQIVNDFQKGDIAEGYSVSREKKESFPLTVTSAQKNPTAFYLCAITSGQGRNTGELFFGEGSRLTVL.

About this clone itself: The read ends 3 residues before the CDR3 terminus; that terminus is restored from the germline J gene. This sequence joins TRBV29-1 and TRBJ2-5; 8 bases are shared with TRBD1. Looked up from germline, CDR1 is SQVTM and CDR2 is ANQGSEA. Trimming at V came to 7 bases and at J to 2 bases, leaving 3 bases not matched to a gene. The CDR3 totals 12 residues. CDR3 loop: CSARQGQETQYF. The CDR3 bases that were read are TGCAGCGCCCGACAGGGGCAAGAGACC.

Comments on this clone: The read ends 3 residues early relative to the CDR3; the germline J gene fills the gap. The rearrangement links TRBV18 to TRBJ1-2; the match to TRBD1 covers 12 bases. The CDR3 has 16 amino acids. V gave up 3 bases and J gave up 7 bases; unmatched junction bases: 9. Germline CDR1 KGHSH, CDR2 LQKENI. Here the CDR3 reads CASSPGQGAGYSGYTF. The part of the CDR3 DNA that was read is TGTGCCAGCTCACCGGGACAGGGGGCCGGTTATAGTGGC.

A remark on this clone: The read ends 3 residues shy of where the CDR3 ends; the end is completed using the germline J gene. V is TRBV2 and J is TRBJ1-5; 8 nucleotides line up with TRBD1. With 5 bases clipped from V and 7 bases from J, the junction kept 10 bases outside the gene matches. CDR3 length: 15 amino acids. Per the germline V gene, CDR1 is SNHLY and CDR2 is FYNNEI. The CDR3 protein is CASSQLGQEGQPQHF. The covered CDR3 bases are TGTGCCAGCAGTCAGTTGGGACAGGAGGGACAGCCC.

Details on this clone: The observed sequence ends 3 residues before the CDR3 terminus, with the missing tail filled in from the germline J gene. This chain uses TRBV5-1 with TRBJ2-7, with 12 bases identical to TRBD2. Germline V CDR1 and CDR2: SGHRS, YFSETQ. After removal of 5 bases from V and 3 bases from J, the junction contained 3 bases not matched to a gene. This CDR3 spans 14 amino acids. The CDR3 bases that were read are TGCGCCAGCAGGACTAGCGGGGGCCTCTACGAG. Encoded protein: CASRTSGGLYE. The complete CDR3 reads CASRTSGGLYEQYF.

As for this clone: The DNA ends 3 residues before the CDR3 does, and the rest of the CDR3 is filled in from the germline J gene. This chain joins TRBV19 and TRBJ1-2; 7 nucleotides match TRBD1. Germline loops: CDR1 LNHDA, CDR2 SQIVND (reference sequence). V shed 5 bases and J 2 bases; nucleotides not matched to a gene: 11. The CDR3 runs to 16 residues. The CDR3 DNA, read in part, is TGTGCCAGTAGTCCCTCACAGGGGATGATGAACTATGGC. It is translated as CASSPSQGMMNYG. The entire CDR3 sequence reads CASSPSQGMMNYGYTF.

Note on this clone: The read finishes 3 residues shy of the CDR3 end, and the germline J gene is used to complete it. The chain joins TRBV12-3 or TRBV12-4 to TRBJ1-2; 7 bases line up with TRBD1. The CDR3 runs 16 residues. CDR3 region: CASSSTGQAEGRGYTF. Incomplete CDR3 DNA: TGTGCCAGCAGTTCGACAGGACAGGCTGAGGGTAGGGGC.

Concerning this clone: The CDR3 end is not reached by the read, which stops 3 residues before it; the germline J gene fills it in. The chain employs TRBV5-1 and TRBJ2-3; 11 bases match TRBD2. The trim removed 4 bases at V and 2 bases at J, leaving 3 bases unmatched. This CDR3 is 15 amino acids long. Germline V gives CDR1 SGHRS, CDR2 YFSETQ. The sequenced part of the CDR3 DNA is TGCGCCAGCAGCCCGACTAGCGGGGTCACAGATACG. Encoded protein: CASSPTSGVTDT. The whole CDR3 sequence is CASSPTSGVTDTQYF.

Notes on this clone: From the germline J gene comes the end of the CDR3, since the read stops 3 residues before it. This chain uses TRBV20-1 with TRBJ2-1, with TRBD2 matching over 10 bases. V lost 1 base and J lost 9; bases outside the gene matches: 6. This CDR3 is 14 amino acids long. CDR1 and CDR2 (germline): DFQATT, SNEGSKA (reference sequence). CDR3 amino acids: CSARGASGGGEQFF. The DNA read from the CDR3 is TGCAGTGCTAGAGGGGCTAGCGGGGGCGGTGAG.

The sequenced CDR3 bases are TGTGCCAGTAGTTGGAACAGGGAAGCTGAA. Amino acids: CASSWNREAE. The full CDR3 reads CASSWNREAEAFF. The genes are TRBV19 and TRBJ1-1; perhaps TRBD1 as D (6 bases). The CDR3 end falls 3 residues outside the read, so it is completed with the germline J gene. V was cut by 5 bases and J by 6 bases, with 13 bases left in between. The CDR3 extends over 13 amino acids. Germline CDR1 and CDR2: LNHDA and SQIVND (reference sequence). Full variable domain (remainder filled in from reference TRBV19 and TRBJ1-1): DGGITQSPKYLFRKEGQNVTLSCEQNLNHDAMYWYRQDPGQGLRLIYYSQIVNDFQKGDIAEGYSVSREKKESFPLTVTSAQKNPTAFYLCASSWNREAEAFFGQGTRLTVV.

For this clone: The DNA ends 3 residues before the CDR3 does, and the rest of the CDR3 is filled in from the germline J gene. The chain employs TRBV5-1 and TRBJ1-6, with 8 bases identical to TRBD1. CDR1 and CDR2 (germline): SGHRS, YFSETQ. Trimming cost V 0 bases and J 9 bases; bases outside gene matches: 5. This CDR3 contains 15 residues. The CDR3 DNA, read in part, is TGCGCCAGCAGCTTGGGGACAGGGAACGGTTCACCC. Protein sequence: CASSLGTGNGSP. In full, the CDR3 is CASSLGTGNGSPLHF.

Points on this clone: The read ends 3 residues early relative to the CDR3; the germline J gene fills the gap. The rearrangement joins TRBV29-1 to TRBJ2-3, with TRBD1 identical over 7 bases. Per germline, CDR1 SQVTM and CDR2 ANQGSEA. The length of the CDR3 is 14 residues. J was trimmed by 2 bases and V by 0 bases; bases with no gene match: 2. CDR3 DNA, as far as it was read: TGCAGCGTTGAAGAAGGACAGGTCACAGATACG. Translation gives CSVEEGQVTDT. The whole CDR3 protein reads CSVEEGQVTDTQYF.

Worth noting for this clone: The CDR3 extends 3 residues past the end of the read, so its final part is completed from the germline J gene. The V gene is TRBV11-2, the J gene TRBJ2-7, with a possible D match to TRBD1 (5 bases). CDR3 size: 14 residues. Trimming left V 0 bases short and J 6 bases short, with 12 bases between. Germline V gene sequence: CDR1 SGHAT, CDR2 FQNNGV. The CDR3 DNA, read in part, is TGTGCCAGCAGCTTAGATGGGGCATTGGCCGAG. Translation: CASSLDGALAE. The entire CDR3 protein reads CASSLDGALAEQYF.

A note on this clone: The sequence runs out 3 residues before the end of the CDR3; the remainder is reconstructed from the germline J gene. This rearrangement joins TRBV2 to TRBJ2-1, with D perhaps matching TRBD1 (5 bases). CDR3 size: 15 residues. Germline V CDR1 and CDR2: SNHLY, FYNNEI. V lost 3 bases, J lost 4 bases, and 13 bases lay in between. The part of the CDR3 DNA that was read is TGTGCCAGCAGTGACGGTGGGGCCAGATACAATGAG. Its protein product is CASSDGGARYNE. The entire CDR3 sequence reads CASSDGGARYNEQFF.

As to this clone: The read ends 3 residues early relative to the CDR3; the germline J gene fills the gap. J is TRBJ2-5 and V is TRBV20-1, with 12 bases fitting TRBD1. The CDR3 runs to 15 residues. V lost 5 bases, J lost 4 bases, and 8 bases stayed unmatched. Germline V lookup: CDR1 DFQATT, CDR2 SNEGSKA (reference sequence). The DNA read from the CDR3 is TGCAGTGCTCACCCGGGACAGGGGGCTATAGAGACC. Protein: CSAHPGQGAIET. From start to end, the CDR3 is CSAHPGQGAIETQYF.

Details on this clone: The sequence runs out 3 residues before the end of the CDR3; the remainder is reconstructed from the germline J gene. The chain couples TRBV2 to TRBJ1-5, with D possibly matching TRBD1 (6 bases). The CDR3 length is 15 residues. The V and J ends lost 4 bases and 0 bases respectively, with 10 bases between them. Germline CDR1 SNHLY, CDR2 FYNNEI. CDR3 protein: CASSVEDSSNQPQHF. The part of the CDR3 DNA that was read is TGTGCCAGCAGTGTTGAGGACAGTAGCAATCAGCCC.

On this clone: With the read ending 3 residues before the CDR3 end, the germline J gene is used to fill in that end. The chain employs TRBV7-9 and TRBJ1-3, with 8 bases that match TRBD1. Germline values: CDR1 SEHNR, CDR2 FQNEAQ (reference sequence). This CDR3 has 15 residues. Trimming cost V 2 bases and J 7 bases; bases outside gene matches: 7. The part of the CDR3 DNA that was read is TGTGCCAGCAGCTTACCGACAGGGGCAGGGAACACC. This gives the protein CASSLPTGAGNT. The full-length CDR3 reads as CASSLPTGAGNTIYF. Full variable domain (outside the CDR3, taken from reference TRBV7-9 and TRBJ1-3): DTGVSQNPRHKITKRGQNVTFRCDPISEHNRLYWYRQTLGQGPEFLTYFQNEAQLEKSRLLSDRFSAERPKGSFSTLEIQRTEQGDSAMYLCASSLPTGAGNTIYFGEGSWLTVV.

CDR3 DNA (partial): TGCAGTGCTTGGGACAACGAATTCTATGGC. As protein: CSAWDNEFYG. The entire CDR3 protein reads CSAWDNEFYGYTF. J is TRBJ1-2 and V is TRBV20-1; weak D call: TRBD1 (6 bases). The read stops 3 residues short of the end of the CDR3; the missing end is completed from the germline J gene. V dropped 5 bases and J dropped 4 bases, with 14 bases sitting between them. The germline CDR1 and CDR2 sequences are DFQATT and SNEGSKA (reference sequence). The CDR3 sequence is 13 residues long.

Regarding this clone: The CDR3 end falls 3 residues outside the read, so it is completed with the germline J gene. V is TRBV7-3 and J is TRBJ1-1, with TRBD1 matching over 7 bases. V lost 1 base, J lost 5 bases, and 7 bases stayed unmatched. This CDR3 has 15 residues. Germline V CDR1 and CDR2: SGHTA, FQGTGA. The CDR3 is CASSLNPGGKTEAFF. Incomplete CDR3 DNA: TGTGCCAGCAGCTTAAATCCAGGGGGAAAAACTGAA.

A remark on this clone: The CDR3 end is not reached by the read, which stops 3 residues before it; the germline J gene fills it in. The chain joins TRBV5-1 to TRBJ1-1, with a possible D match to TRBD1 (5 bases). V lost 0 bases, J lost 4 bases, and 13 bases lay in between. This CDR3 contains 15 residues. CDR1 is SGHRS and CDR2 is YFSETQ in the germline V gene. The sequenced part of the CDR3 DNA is TGCGCCAGCAGCTTGGAAGGGGTTGGGGTCACTGAA. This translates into CASSLEGVGVTE. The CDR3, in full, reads CASSLEGVGVTEAFF.

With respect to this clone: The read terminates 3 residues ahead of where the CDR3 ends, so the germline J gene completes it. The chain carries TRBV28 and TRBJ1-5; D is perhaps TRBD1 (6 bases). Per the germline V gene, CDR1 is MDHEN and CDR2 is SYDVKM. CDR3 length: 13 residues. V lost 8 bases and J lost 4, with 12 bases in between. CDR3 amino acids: CASGQGLNQPQHF. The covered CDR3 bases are TGTGCCAGCGGGCAGGGGCTAAATCAGCCC.

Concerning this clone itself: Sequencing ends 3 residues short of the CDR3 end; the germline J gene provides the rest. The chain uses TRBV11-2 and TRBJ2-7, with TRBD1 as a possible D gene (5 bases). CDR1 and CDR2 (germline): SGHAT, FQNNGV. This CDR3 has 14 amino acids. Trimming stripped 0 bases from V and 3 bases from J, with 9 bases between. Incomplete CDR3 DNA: TGTGCCAGCAGCTTAGACCAGGGCTTCTACGAG. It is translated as CASSLDQGFYE. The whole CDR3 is CASSLDQGFYEQYF.

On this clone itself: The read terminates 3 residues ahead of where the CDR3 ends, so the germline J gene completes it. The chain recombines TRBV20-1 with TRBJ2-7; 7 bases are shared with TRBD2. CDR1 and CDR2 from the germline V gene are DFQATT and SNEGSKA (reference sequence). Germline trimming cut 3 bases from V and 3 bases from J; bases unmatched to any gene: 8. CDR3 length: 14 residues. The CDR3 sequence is CSASSSGGLYEQYF. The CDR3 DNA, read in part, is TGCAGTGCTAGTTCTAGCGGAGGACTCTACGAG.

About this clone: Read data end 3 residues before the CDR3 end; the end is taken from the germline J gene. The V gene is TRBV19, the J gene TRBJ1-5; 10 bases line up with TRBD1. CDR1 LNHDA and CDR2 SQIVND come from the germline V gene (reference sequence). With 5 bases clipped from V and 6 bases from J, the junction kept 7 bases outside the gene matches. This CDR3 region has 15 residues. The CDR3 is CASSSYRQGAQPQHF. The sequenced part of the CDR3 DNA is TGTGCCAGTAGTTCCTACCGACAGGGGGCTCAGCCC. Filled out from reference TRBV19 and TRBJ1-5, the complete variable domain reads DGGITQSPKYLFRKEGQNVTLSCEQNLNHDAMYWYRQDPGQGLRLIYYSQIVNDFQKGDIAEGYSVSREKKESFPLTVTSAQKNPTAFYLCASSSYRQGAQPQHFGDGTRLSIL.

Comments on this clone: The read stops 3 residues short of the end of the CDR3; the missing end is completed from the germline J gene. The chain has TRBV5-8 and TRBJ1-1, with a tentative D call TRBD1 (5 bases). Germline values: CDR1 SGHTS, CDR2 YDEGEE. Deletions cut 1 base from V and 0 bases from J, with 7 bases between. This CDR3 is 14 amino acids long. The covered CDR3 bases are TGTGCCAGCAGCTTGTTCAGGGTGAACACTGAA. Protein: CASSLFRVNTE. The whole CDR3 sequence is CASSLFRVNTEAFF.

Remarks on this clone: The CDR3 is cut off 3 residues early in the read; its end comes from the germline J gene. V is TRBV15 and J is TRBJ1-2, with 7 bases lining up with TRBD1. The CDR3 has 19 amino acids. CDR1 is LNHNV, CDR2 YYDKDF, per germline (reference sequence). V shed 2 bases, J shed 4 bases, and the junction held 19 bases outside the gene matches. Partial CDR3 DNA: TGTGCCACCAGCAGACACCCAAGAGGGACAGCTCCTTCTATCTATGGC. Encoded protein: CATSRHPRGTAPSIYG. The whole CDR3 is CATSRHPRGTAPSIYGYTF.

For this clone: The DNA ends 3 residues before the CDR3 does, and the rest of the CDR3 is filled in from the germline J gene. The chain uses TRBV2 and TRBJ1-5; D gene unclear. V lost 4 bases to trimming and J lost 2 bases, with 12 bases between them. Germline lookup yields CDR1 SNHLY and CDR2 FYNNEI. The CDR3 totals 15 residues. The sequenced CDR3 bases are TGTGCCAGCAGTGTTGGAGGGTTTGGCAATCAGCCC. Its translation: CASSVGGFGNQP. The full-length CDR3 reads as CASSVGGFGNQPQHF.

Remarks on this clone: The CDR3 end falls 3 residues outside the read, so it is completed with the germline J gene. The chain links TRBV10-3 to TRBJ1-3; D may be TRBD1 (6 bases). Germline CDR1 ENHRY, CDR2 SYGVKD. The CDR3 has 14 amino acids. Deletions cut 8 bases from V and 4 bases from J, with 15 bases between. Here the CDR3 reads CAIAGDDTGNTIYF. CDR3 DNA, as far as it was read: TGTGCCATCGCAGGGGACGATACGGGAAACACC.

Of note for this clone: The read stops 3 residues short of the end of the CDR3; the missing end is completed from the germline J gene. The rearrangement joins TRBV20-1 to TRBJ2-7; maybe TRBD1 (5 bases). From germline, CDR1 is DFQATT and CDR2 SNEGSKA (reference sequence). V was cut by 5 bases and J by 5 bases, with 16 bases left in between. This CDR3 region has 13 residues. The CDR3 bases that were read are TGCAGTGCTGGCTCAGGGCTCGCTGACGAG. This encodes CSAGSGLADE. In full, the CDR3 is CSAGSGLADEQYF.

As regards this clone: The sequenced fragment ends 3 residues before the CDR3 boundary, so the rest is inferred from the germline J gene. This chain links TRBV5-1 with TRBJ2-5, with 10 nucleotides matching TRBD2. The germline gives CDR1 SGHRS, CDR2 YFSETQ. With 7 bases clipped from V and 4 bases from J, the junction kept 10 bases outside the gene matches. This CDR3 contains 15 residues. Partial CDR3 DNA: TGCGCCAGCTCGTCCCCCCTAGCGGGGGCAGAGACC. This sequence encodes CASSSPLAGAET. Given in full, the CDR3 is CASSSPLAGAETQYF.

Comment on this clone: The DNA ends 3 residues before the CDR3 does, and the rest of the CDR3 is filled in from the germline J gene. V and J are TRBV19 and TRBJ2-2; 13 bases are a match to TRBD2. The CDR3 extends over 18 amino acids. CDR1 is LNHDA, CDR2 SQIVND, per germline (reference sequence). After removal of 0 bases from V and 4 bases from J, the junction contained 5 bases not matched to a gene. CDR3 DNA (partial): TGTGCCAGTAGTATAGATCAGTGGACTAGCGGGAGCACCGGGGAG. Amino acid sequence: CASSIDQWTSGSTGE. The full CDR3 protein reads CASSIDQWTSGSTGELFF.